This TCR beta chain was captured by sequencing in a study of T-cell reconstitution after alpha-beta-depleted transplantation in children (dated by TCRdb to the mid-2010s). Background on the whole study: Using TCR repertoire profiling, the study quantitatively followed how T-cell immune reconstitution unfolded in children after TCRalphabeta/CD19-depleted allogeneic hematopoietic cell transplantation.

In this sample, this clonotype turned up many times. It has no known antigen specificity. The sample holds no much larger clone one base away, and base qualities are not on file. The library was obtained by PCR. The instrument given in TCRdb is Illumina HiSeq 2500. TCR library preparation used molecular barcoding, with unique molecular identifiers applied to normalize quantification of the TCRbeta repertoire. TCRdb reprocessed the public reads (quality trimming at Q25 with fastp, clone calling with MiXCR) and kept in-frame beta chains. Entries that share a CDR3 protein sequence are merged under the most common genes and DNA. This sample has hundreds of thousands of distinct CDR3 sequences in its table, and around 12% of those were observed once. The top ten hold around 3% of the sample. The receptor was derived from a human donor who donated a stem cell graft to a child with acute lymphoblastic leukemia. Sequenced material: PBMCs from the stem cell graft donor, taken from the stem cell graft.

CDR3 protein: CASSRSGANTGELFF. The nucleotides read TGTGCCAGCAGTAGAAGCGGGGCAAACACCGGGGAGCTGTTTTTT. This sequence uses TRBV3-1 and TRBJ2-2, with 7 bases matching TRBD2. Taken from the germline V gene (reference sequence), the CDR1 and CDR2 loops are LGHDT and YNNKEL. At the junction V is shortened by 6 bases and J by 2 bases; bases outside the gene matches: 6. From its cysteine to its phenylalanine, the CDR3 spans 15 amino acids. The retained sequence is limited to the CDR3, 45 bases, with the frame set at the first base. Reference TRBV3-1 and TRBJ2-2 genes cover what lies past the CDR3, so the full variable domain is DTAVSQTPKYLVTQMGNDKSIKCEQNLGHDTMYWYKQDSKKFLKIMFSYNNKELIINETVPNRFSPKSPDKAHLNLHINSLELGDSAVYFCASSRSGANTGELFFGEGSRLTVL.